The subject of this entry is one T cell receptor (beta chain). The antigen is not known. This record comes from a study of T cells in localized non-small cell lung cancer. General study results and limits: Across samples, adjacent lung featured a median roughly 60 of the top 100 tumor clones.

The junction had 10 bases not matched to a gene; V was cut back by 2 bases and J by 1 base. This CDR3 is 18 amino acids long. CDR1 is SGHRS, CDR2 YFSETQ, per germline. Repertoires were generated with immunoSEQ multiplex PCR, while TCRdb's copy carries only in-frame clones and drops some. The sample yields 75,000 to 80,000 clones, 70% to 90% seen once. The sequence was obtained from a woman aged 35 to 75 with stage I squamous cell lung carcinoma. The V gene is TRBV5-1, the J gene TRBJ1-1; 11 bases map to TRBD1. The sample was peripheral blood, taken before any cancer treatment. This CDR3 is CASSFRLSDRGPNTEAFF. The CDR3 bases are TGCGCCAGCAGCTTTCGATTGTCGGACAGGGGGCCGAACACTGAAGCTTTCTTT. Looking up the rest from reference TRBV5-1 and TRBJ1-1 gives the full variable domain: KAGVTQTPRYLIKTRGQQVTLSCSPISGHRSVSWYQQTPGQGLQFLFEYFSETQRNKGNFPGRFSGRQFSNSRSEMNVSTLELGDSALYLCASSFRLSDRGPNTEAFFGQGTRLTVV.